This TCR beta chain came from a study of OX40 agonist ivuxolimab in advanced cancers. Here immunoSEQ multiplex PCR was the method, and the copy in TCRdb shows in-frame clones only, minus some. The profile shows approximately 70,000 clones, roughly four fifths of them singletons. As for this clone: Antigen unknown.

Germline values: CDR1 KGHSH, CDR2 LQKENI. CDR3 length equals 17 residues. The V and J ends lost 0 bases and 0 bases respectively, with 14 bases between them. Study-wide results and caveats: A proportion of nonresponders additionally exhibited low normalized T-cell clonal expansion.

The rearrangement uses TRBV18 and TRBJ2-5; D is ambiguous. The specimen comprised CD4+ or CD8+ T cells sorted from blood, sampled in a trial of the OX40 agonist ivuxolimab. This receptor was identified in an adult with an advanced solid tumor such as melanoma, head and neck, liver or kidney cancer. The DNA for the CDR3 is TGTGCCAGCTCACCACCGAAGTTGGCCAGAAACCAAGAGACCCAGTACTTC. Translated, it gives CASSPPKLARNQETQYF. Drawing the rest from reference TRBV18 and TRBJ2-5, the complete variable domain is NAGVMQNPRHLVRRRGQEARLRCSPMKGHSHVYWYRQLPEEGLKFMVYLQKENIIDESGMPKERFSAEFPKEGPSILRIQQVVRGDSAAYFCASSPPKLARNQETQYFGPGTRLLVL.